This T cell receptor (beta chain) was documented in a study of tumor and adjacent non-tumor tissue in lung cancer. Study at large: Patients comprised roughly 12 adenocarcinoma, 2 squamous cell carcinoma and 1 small cell lung cancer. Around 4.4 million productive TCRbeta reads were obtained per sample on average. Patients were aged 31 to 76, about ten men and 5 women, stage I to III.

On this clonotype itself: Relative to the germline gene, one junction end is altered; a read error may explain this.

The template was RNA from unsorted bulk tissue. Between August and November 2014, newly diagnosed, chemotherapy-naive lung cancer patients underwent thoracic surgery in China. Germline values: CDR1 MNHEY, CDR2 SVGAGI. This CDR3 comprises 13 residues. Three rounds of nested PCR, following a modified ARM-PCR protocol, produced the TCRbeta library. TCRdb ran MiXCR on the multiplex PCR reads and lists one entry per CDR3 protein. The sample gives 75,000 to 100,000 distinct CDR3 sequences, about 66% of which show up once; 15% to 20% is in the top ten. This receptor was taken from a man aged 55-75 years with non-small cell lung cancer. The chain recombines TRBV6-5 with TRBJ1-2; TRBD1 is a possible D gene (6 bases). Specimen: lung tumor tissue. CDR3 loop: CTSNYTGNRGYTF. The DNA for the CDR3 is TGTACCAGCAACTATACAGGGAATCGTGGCTACACCTTC.